One sample yielded the 9 T cell receptor beta chains listed below, sequenced in a study of beta chain features in type 1 diabetes. Study-wide results and limits: Type 1 diabetes patients showed a moderate but significant shortening of TCRB CDR3s in all four CD4+ subsets.

Every bit of the isolated RNA underwent reverse transcription, so sequencing read expressed TCRB transcripts. The data were produced by immunoSEQ multiplex PCR, yet TCRdb's version contains in-frame clones alone and is incomplete. The sample shows roughly 300,000 clones, approximately 9.9% of them seen only once. Their cognate antigens are unknown. The sequenced sample was central memory CD4+ T cells from blood. All receptors derive from a man aged 25 to 45 with type 1 diabetes.

This clone has just a few counts. The rearrangement uses TRBV5-6 and TRBJ2-3, with TRBD2 matching 7 bases. Germline V lookup: CDR1 SGHDT, CDR2 YYEEEE. V lost 2 bases to trimming and J lost 4 bases; unmatched junction nucleotides: 10. This CDR3 is 16 amino acids long. CDR3 sequence reads: CASSLSGASLADTQYF. The CDR3 nucleotides are TGTGCCAGCAGCTTAAGCGGGGCGTCACTCGCAGATACGCAGTATTTT.

This clone has ten or more counts. The chain uses TRBV10-2 and TRBJ1-6, with unresolved D. From germline, CDR1 is WSHSY and CDR2 SAAADI. V was shortened by 3 bases and J by 18 bases, with 9 bases between the two germline ends. This CDR3 is 10 amino acids long. In DNA form, the CDR3 reads TGCGCCAGCAGTGATGAGCACTACCACTTT. It encodes CASSDEHYHF.

For this clone: Other nucleotide sequences in the sample specify the same CDR3. The chain employs TRBV30 and TRBJ1-5; D is unresolved. The CDR3 runs to 13 residues. The V end lost 5 bases, the J end lost 0 bases, and 8 bases lay between the germline ends. In germline, CDR1 is GTSNPN, CDR2 SVGIG (reference sequence). CDR3: CAWGRDSNQPQHF. In DNA, the CDR3 is TGTGCCTGGGGGAGGGATAGCAATCAGCCCCAGCATTTT.

The J gene is TRBJ2-3, the V gene TRBV6-6, with D maybe TRBD1 (6 bases). From germline, CDR1 is MNHNY and CDR2 SVGAGI (reference sequence). The CDR3 is 13 amino acids. Trimming cost V 4 bases and J 1 base, with 6 bases left between them. This CDR3 is CASSSGGTDTQYF. CDR3 nucleotide sequence: TGTGCCAGCAGTTCAGGGGGCACAGATACGCAGTATTTT.

The chain uses TRBV28 and TRBJ1-1; weak D call: TRBD1 (6 bases). Trimming took off 7 bases at V and 3 bases at J, with 9 bases between the two ends. This CDR3 has 12 amino acids. Germline CDR1 is MDHEN and CDR2 is SYDVKM. This chain's CDR3 is CASITGHTEAFF. The CDR3 coding sequence is TGTGCCAGCATAACAGGGCACACTGAAGCTTTCTTT.

This clone was seen only a few times. The rearrangement joins TRBV19 to TRBJ1-1, with a tentative D call TRBD1 (5 bases). Per germline, CDR1 LNHDA and CDR2 SQIVND (reference sequence). Trimming removed 1 base from V and 5 bases from J, with 8 bases in between. This CDR3 has 13 residues. CDR3 protein: CASSIVWGTEAFF. The DNA for the CDR3 is TGTGCCAGTAGTATAGTGTGGGGGACTGAAGCTTTCTTT.

This clone was counted between two and nine times. The same CDR3 also results from other DNA sequences found in this sample. This chain connects TRBV5-1 to TRBJ2-7, with no clear D. CDR1 and CDR2 from the germline V gene are SGHRS and YFSETQ. The CDR3 consists of 11 residues. Trimming removed 2 bases from V and 6 bases from J, with 6 bases in between. In nucleotides, the CDR3 is TGCGCCAGCAGCTTTCGCGGCGAGCAGTACTTC. This encodes CASSFRGEQYF.

This clone has just a few counts. The CDR3 nucleotides read TGTGCCAGCAGCGCGGACGTATTTAATGAAAAACTGTTTTTT. Translating it yields CASSADVFNEKLFF. The chain links TRBV7-2 to TRBJ1-4, with no clear D. Germline assignment: CDR1 SGHTA and CDR2 FQGNSA. The CDR3 is made up of 14 amino acids. Trimming took off 5 bases at V and 4 bases at J, with 11 bases between the two ends.

V usage is TRBV29-1 and J usage is TRBJ1-2; D is uncertain. Trimming stripped 0 bases from V and 7 bases from J, with 3 bases between. Germline-derived CDR1 and CDR2 are SQVTM and ANQGSEA. The CDR3 is 10 residues long. The CDR3, as DNA: TGCAGCGTTGAAGAAGGTGGCTACACCTTC. This gives the protein CSVEEGGYTF.